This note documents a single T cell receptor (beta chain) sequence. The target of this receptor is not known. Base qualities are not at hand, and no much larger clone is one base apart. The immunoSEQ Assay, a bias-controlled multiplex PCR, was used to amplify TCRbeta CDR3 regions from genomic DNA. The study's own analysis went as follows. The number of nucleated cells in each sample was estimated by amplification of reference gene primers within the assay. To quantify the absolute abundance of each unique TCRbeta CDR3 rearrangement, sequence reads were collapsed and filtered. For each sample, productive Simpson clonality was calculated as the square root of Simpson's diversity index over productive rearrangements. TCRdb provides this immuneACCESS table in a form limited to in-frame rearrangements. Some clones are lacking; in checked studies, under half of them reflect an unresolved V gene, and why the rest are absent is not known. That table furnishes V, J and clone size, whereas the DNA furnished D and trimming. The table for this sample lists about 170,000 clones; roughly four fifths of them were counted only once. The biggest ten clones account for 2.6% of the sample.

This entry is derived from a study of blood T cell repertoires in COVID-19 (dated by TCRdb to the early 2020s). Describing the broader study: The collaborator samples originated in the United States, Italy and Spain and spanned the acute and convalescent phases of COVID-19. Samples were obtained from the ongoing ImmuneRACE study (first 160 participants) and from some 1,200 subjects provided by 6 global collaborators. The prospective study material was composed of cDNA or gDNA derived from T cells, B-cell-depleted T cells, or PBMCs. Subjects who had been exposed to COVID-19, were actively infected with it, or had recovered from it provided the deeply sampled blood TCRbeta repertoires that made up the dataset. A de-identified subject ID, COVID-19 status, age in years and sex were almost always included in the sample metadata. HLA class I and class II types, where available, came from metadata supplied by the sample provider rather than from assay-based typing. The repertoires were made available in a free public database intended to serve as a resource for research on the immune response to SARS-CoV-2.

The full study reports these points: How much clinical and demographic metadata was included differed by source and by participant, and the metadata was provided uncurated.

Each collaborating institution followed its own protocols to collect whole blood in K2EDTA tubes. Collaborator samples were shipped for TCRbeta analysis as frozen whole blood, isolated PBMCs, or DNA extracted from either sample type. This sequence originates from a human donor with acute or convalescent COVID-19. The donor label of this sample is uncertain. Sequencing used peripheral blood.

The nucleotide sequence reads TGTGCCAGCAGTCGACAGGGGCCTTATGGCTACACCTTC. Protein translation: CASSRQGPYGYTF. The chain employs TRBV6-2 or TRBV6-3 and TRBJ1-2, with 8 bases in between that match TRBD1. Including the terminal cysteine and phenylalanine, the CDR3 comprises 13 residues. Only the CDR3 region is kept as DNA, spanning 39 bases read in frame from base 1. Germline trimming amounts to 5 bases on V and 5 bases on J, with 4 as the count of junction bases outside the gene matches. The germline V gene yields MNHEY for CDR1 and SVGEGT for CDR2.